One T cell receptor (beta chain) is described in this entry. Its antigen is not identified. Sequenced by immunoSEQ multiplex PCR; TCRdb stores in-frame clones only, minus some. The top ten hold around 0.5% of the sample, which has around 88,000 clones, 90% to 95% seen once. The germline V and J ends were trimmed by 4 bases and 4 bases, with 10 bases remaining between them. The CDR3 extends over 13 amino acids. From germline, CDR1 is SGHTA and CDR2 FQGTGA. The sampling schedule covered blood at baseline, cycle 4 day 1, and cycle 7 day 1. The data originate from a study of OX40 agonist ivuxolimab in advanced cancers. Study results and limitations: Also present in some nonresponders was a low level of normalized T-cell clonal expansion.

The receptor comes from an adult with an advanced solid tumor such as melanoma, head and neck, liver or kidney cancer. The gene calls are TRBV7-3 and TRBJ1-2; TRBD1 might be the D (6 bases). Sample: CD4+ or CD8+ T cells sorted from blood, taken in a trial of the OX40 agonist ivuxolimab. Here the CDR3 DNA reads TGTGCCAGCAGCTCCTCGGACAGCTATGGCTACACCTTC. Its translation: CASSSSDSYGYTF.